This entry is about one T cell receptor (beta chain). Its antigen has not been determined. The junction shows a germline mismatch at one end, possibly a read error. The record originates from a study of blood T cells in healthy people across ages (dated by TCRdb to 2013 to 2016). Regarding the complete study: Template switching captured roughly one uniquely barcoded TCR beta cDNA molecule per two T cells in model experiments. Two additional independent replicas of 1 million unique cDNA reads from the same blood draw were analyzed for two donors (one aged 18 to 30 and one aged 80 or older). To avoid experimental bias, donors of different ages were distributed randomly across sequencing lanes. Donors were grouped into four age groups: young (average approximately 16 years), middle-aged (about 40), aged (approximately 58) and long-lived (less than 85). To track age-related changes in TCR beta repertoire diversity, the study relied on deep sequencing normalized with unique cDNA molecular identifiers. Study-level results and caveats: Estimates of total diversity based on one million sequenced T cells were considered lower bounds and underestimates. As age increased, observed TCR beta diversity per million T cells dropped in a roughly linear way, and a significant reduction was already evident by age around 41. Compared with the aged group, the long-lived group had more naive CD4+ T cells, fewer expanded clones and increased TCR diversity, suggesting age selection. A strong correlation was found between observed TCR beta diversity and the percentage of naive T cells measured by flow cytometry. Because donor CMV infection status was unknown, age-related changes in expanded clonotypes were potentially confounded. Because profiling used bulk unsorted PBMCs, naive and antigen-experienced compartments could not be compared conclusively.

The donors were 40 or so Caucasian individuals from Russia, aged roughly 6 to 100 years, who were systemically healthy. About 10 milliliters of peripheral blood were drawn from each donor into EDTA-treated Vacutainer tubes. PBMCs were isolated by Ficoll-Paque density-gradient centrifugation, with at least 7 million obtained per sample. Total RNA, at least 6 micrograms per sample, was extracted from PBMCs with Trizol reagent. Naive CD45RAhigh/CD27high T cell percentages were measured by flow cytometry on a PBMC aliquot from every donor. Library prep was done by 5' RACE. TCRdb shows the sequencer as Illumina HiSeq 2500. A second PCR of 7 to 11 cycles was performed with a sample-barcoded 5' primer and a J-beta primer mix. Each TCR beta cDNA molecule received a unique molecular identifier from a template-switch 5' adaptor carrying 12 random nucleotides. Each sample yielded at least 2.5 million CDR3-containing paired-end reads. The Mint cDNA synthesis kit, primed by a TRBC-specific oligonucleotide, was used to synthesize first-strand cDNA from all RNA. Following uracil-DNA glycosylase treatment, a first 18-cycle PCR with universal primers M1SS and BC2_uni_R was performed on all cDNA. The authors processed their data as follows. For normalization, 1 million high-quality reads were randomly selected from each sample, with every read carrying a distinct molecular identifier. Reads sharing molecular identifiers were discarded rather than binned into consensus sequences. MiTCR, run with a Q25 quality threshold and the strictest error-elimination algorithm, handled CDR3 identification, clonotype clustering and error correction. A nonparametric unseen species model using Euler transformation provided a lower-bound estimate of total TCR beta diversity. The raw public reads went through TCRdb reprocessing: fastp at Q25, MiXCR clone calling, in-frame beta chains kept. Merged by CDR3 protein, the rows form single entries marked with the most common genes and DNA. The V and J calls were not made by the authors but by TCRdb's processing. Across this sample there are approximately 1,000,000 distinct CDR3 sequences, with more than 30% seen only once. The top ten clonotypes cover 10% to 15% of the sample.

The receptor's source is a man younger than 30 in good health. The sequencing sample was made of blood.

The CDR3 is CVSSASSGYGYTF. The DNA sequence is given as TGTGTCAGCAGTGCCAGTAGCGGGTATGGCTACACCTTC. This chain joins TRBV6-2 or TRBV6-3 to TRBJ1-2, with no confidently assigned D gene. Spanning cysteine to phenylalanine, the CDR3 consists of 13 amino acids. Only the CDR3 portion is preserved as DNA: 39 bases, with reading frame beginning at the first base. CDR1 and CDR2, looked up from the germline V gene, are MNHEY and SVGEGT.